These 14 T cell receptor beta chains share one sample of origin, sequenced in a study of cytomegalovirus exposure and HLA in healthy donors. The PCR made use of 60 Vbeta and 13 Jbeta primers. Some clones are missing from TCRdb's copy, which holds only in-frame ones; the method was immunoSEQ multiplex PCR. Among fewer than 130,000 clones, 80% were seen once, and the ten largest hold under 3%. The specimen was PBMCs. All receptors derive from a woman aged 55-69 years in good health and CMV-seropositive.

The chain recombines TRBV2 with TRBJ2-1; TRBD1 is a possible D gene (5 bases). CDR1 SNHLY and CDR2 FYNNEI come from the germline V gene. The CDR3 spans 15 residues. V gave up 6 bases and J gave up 2 bases, with 14 bases separating them. This chain's CDR3 is CASRQGRGTYNEQFF. In DNA, the CDR3 is TGTGCCAGCAGGCAGGGTAGAGGAACCTACAATGAGCAGTTCTTC.

This clone has only a few counts. V is TRBV30 and J is TRBJ2-5; tentatively, D is TRBD2 (7 bases). Germline lookup yields CDR1 GTSNPN and CDR2 SVGIG (reference sequence). V was clipped by 0 bases and J by 5 bases, with 16 bases between them. This CDR3 contains 15 residues. CDR3 DNA sequence: TGTGCCTGGAGTGTAGGGGGAGTGCGGGGGGAGACCCAGTACTTC. This encodes CAWSVGGVRGETQYF. Supplemented by reference TRBV30 and TRBJ2-5, the full variable domain reads SQTIHQWPATLVQPVGSPLSLECTVEGTSNPNLYWYRQAAGRGLQLLFYSVGIGQISSEVPQNLSASRPQDRQFILSSKKLLLSDSGFYLCAWSVGGVRGETQYFGPGTRLLVL.

The chain carries TRBV19 and TRBJ1-5; D perhaps matches TRBD1 (6 bases). Trimming left V 3 bases short and J 4 bases short, with 13 bases between. Germline CDR1 LNHDA, CDR2 SQIVND (reference sequence). This CDR3 is 15 amino acids long. CDR3 in DNA: TGTGCCAGTAGTATCCTCATGCAGGGGAATCAGCCCCAGCATTTT. It is translated as CASSILMQGNQPQHF.

The chain links TRBV2 to TRBJ2-2; 11 bases fit TRBD2. In germline, CDR1 is SNHLY, CDR2 FYNNEI. This CDR3 has 15 residues. The ends lost 4 bases at V and 4 bases at J; junction bases unmatched: 2. The CDR3 coding sequence is TGTGCCAGCAGTGCCCTAGCGGGAGGCACCGGGGAGCTGTTTTTT. Protein: CASSALAGGTGELFF. Supplemented by reference TRBV2 and TRBJ2-2, the full variable domain reads EPEVTQTPSHQVTQMGQEVILRCVPISNHLYFYWYRQILGQKVEFLVSFYNNEISEKSEIFDDQFSVERPDGSNFTLKIRSTKLEDSAMYFCASSALAGGTGELFFGEGSRLTVL.

V gene TRBV6-5 combines with J gene TRBJ1-4, with D possibly TRBD1 on 5 matching bases. In germline, CDR1 is MNHEY, CDR2 SVGAGI. The CDR3 sequence is 11 residues long. The V and J ends lost 6 bases and 15 bases respectively, with 14 bases between them. The DNA of the CDR3 is TGTGCCAGCAGCCGGGAGGGGAAGGTGTTTTTT. Translation gives CASSREGKVFF.

CDR3 protein: CASSPRAATGYEQYF. DNA for the CDR3: TGCGCCAGCAGCCCCCGAGCGGCCACGGGATACGAGCAGTACTTC. The rearrangement uses TRBV5-1 and TRBJ2-7, with a tentative D call TRBD2 (5 bases). CDR3 length: 15 residues. V lost 4 bases to trimming and J lost 4 bases, with 18 bases between them. CDR1 SGHRS and CDR2 YFSETQ come from the germline V gene.

The rearrangement joins TRBV18 to TRBJ1-4, with D perhaps matching TRBD1 (5 bases). V was shortened by 4 bases and J by 7 bases, with 10 bases between the two germline ends. The CDR3 spans 13 residues. Germline-derived CDR1 and CDR2 are KGHSH and LQKENI. CDR3 sequence (DNA): TGTGCCAGCTCACTCCAGGGCGGTGAAAAACTGTTTTTT. Encoded protein: CASSLQGGEKLFF.

The J gene is TRBJ2-5, the V gene TRBV13; D remains unclear. The J call is uncertain, as TRBJ2-7 better fits the DNA end. In germline, CDR1 is PRHDT, CDR2 FYEKMQ (reference sequence). The CDR3 spans 11 residues. DNA of the CDR3: TGTGCCAGCAGCTCAAGATACGAGCAGTACTTC. Encoded protein: CASSSRYEQYF.

For the CDR3, the DNA is TGTGCCAGCAGAGGGACTAACCTCTACGAGCAGTACTTC. Its translation is CASRGTNLYEQYF. The chain uses TRBV6-1 and TRBJ2-7; 7 bases match TRBD2. The germline CDR1 and CDR2 sequences are MNHNS and SASEGT. CDR3 size: 13 residues. The V gene end was trimmed by 6 bases and the J gene end by 3 bases; junction bases not matched to a gene: 5.

The genes are TRBV11-3 and TRBJ2-1; 11 nucleotides agree with TRBD1. J was trimmed by 8 bases and V by 1 base; bases with no gene match: 7. CDR3 length: 16 residues. Per germline, CDR1 SGHNT and CDR2 YENEEA. The CDR3 nucleotides are TGTGCCAGCAGCTTAGGGACAGGGGGCGTCACGGATGAGCAGTTCTTC. Its translation is CASSLGTGGVTDEQFF.

J is TRBJ1-1 and V is TRBV5-8, with 7 bases matching TRBD1. V was pared by 5 bases and J by 3 bases, with 7 bases of the junction left unmatched. The germline CDR1 and CDR2 sequences are SGHTS and YDEGEE. The CDR3 totals 14 residues. CDR3 loop: CASRLGQRDTEAFF. The CDR3 DNA is TGTGCCAGCAGACTGGGACAGCGAGACACTGAAGCTTTCTTT.

The chain couples TRBV11-1 to TRBJ1-1; TRBD1 is a possible D gene (6 bases). CDR1 and CDR2 from the germline V gene are SGHAT and FQDESV (reference sequence). This CDR3 region has 14 residues. V was clipped by 4 bases and J by 4 bases, with 13 bases between them. The CDR3 sequence is CASSSEQGFTEAFF. For the CDR3, the DNA is TGTGCCAGCAGCTCGGAACAGGGATTCACTGAAGCTTTCTTT.

This clone appeared a single time. The chain joins TRBV11-1 to TRBJ2-7; 10 nucleotides align to TRBD2. Germline assignment: CDR1 SGHAT and CDR2 FQDESV (reference sequence). V trimming: 0 bases; J trimming: 5 bases; junction bases outside the gene matches: 4. This CDR3 spans 15 amino acids. This chain's CDR3 is CASSLASGRFNEQYF. CDR3 coding DNA: TGTGCCAGCAGCTTAGCTAGCGGGAGGTTTAACGAGCAGTACTTC.

This clone has more than one count but fewer than ten. V gene TRBV5-6 combines with J gene TRBJ1-5; 12 nucleotides agree with TRBD1. The CDR3 length is 15 residues. Germline V gene sequence: CDR1 SGHDT, CDR2 YYEEEE. With 3 bases clipped from V and 6 bases from J, the junction kept 4 bases outside the gene matches. In DNA form, the CDR3 reads TGTGCCAGCAGCTCCGGGACAGGGGGCCTTCAGCCCCAGCATTTT. It yields the protein CASSSGTGGLQPQHF.